The text below deals with one T cell receptor (beta chain). Its antigen has not been determined. Base qualities are not recorded, but no much larger clone differs from it by a single base. This record belongs to a study of CD8+ T cells in alopecia areata (dated by TCRdb to the late 2010s). Looking at the study overall: The treated patients, all with moderate-to-severe alopecia areata, were enrolled in an open-label pilot trial of oral tofacitinib given at 5 to 10 mg twice daily. Patients stayed on tofacitinib for 6 to 18 months and then had 6 months of follow-up off drug so that delayed response and recurrence could be assessed. The study used high-throughput TCRbeta sequencing to examine T cell clonal expansion in alopecia areata, in both the C3H/HeJ mouse model and human patients. Scalp tissue and sorted CD4+ and CD8+ peripheral blood T cells from patchy and totalis/universalis alopecia areata patients and from healthy controls were covered by human TCRbeta sequencing. Biopsies were taken from tofacitinib-treated patients at baseline and at 4 and 24 weeks of treatment, and a later scalp biopsy was taken in several of the tofacitinib-treated patients. Clonality in the scalp was compared among normal scalp (n=4), patchy alopecia areata scalp (n=8), and alopecia totalis/universalis scalp (n=8). RNA was obtained with the PAXgene miRNA kit for fixed scalp, the miRNeasy kit for PBMCs, and the RNeasy kit for mouse skin. immunoSEQ multiplex PCR using 35 Vbeta forward primers and 13 Jbeta reverse primers was used to amplify TCRbeta CDR3 regions.

The investigation overall reported the following: Unlike mouse skin, where gammadelta T cells dominate, normal human skin contains resident alphabeta T cells that get sequenced too, which complicates analysis of the scalp TCR repertoire. TCR sequences shared between patients were less clear than in mice, possibly partly because of HLA diversity in the patient population. Higher clonality and more expanded CD8+ clones were observed in lesional scalp than in normal scalp, particularly in alopecia totalis/universalis, a finding suggestive of antigenic drive.

The protocol used for the library was the immunoSEQ multiplex PCR assay. To provide template for TCR sequencing, every sample had RNA extracted and reverse transcribed into cDNA. First-strand cDNA was synthesized with SuperScript III using a 2:1 mix of oligo-dT and random hexamers. A synthetic immune receptor repertoire was used to gauge amplification bias, and whatever bias remained was removed computationally. On the study's bioinformatics: Raw reads were preprocessed to remove errors, and CDR3 was defined according to IMGT conventions as the region from the conserved cysteine to phenylalanine. To get clonality, Shannon entropy was normalized by log2 of the number of productive unique TCRs and the result was subtracted from 1. Whether each scalp clone was CD4 or CD8 was inferred by checking scalp TCRbeta sequences against the CD4 and CD8 repertoires from sorted blood. The immuneACCESS repertoire file appears here via TCRdb, limited to in-frame rearrangements. These files lack a portion of the clones; in checked studies, under half of the deficit traces to unresolved V genes, and the cause of the others is not known. V and J calls plus clone size are reproduced from that table; the DNA served to infer D and trimming. The sample includes about 200,000 clones, with approximately 61% observed a single time. Of the sample, 0.45% is held by the ten largest clones.

The germline V gene supplies CDR1 SGHDT and CDR2 YYEEEE. Reading from cysteine to phenylalanine, the CDR3 counts 15 amino acids. The only DNA kept is the CDR3, 45 bases in frame from the first base. V sheds 3 bases and J sheds 3 bases, leaving 13 bases between their ends. Taken with the paper, the label for time point translates to: baseline before oral tofacitinib. From alopecia areata patients, peripheral blood was collected along with lesional scalp punch biopsies. After PBMCs were isolated by density centrifugation and stained for CD3, CD4 and CD8, a FACSAria was used to sort CD4+ and CD8+ T cells.

The chain is assembled from TRBV5-6 and TRBJ1-5; TRBD1 is possibly the D segment (5 matching bases). Sequencing was performed on CD4+ T cells sorted from blood, taken at week 0. This TCR came from a human donor with alopecia areata. CDR3 reads: CASSSVRAYNQPQHF. The base sequence is TGTGCCAGCAGCTCAGTCAGGGCCTACAATCAGCCCCAGCATTTT.